This TCR beta chain was documented in a study of shared clonotypes between healthy human individuals. Study-wide findings and caveats: Naive subsets, compared against memory subsets, generally had larger estimated richness values. Rarefaction revealed incomplete sorted-subset sequencing despite large depth. Represented genetic and exposure-history diversity was restricted by having few donors. In a few donors, approximately 5% of naive CD4 clonotypes appeared in common.

Details on this clone: The antigen is undetermined.

This CDR3 is 14 amino acids long. V was clipped by 4 bases and J by 0 bases, with 7 bases between them. CDR1 and CDR2 from the germline V gene are SGHRS and YFSETQ. Profiling relied on immunoSEQ multiplex PCR, and the TCRdb table lists in-frame clones only, not all of them. The table shows nearly 2 million clones, with about 95% occurring only once. Naive CD8 cells were CD45RO-negative, positively selected for CCR7, excluding terminally differentiated effector memory CD45RA+ cells. The chain has TRBV5-1 and TRBJ1-4, with no clear D. The sequence came from a young man in good health. The sample consisted of naive CD8+ T cells sorted from blood. CDR3 in DNA: TGCGCCAGCAGCCCCGGGCCAACTAATGAAAAACTGTTTTTT. This translates into CASSPGPTNEKLFF.